The source of this T cell receptor (beta chain) is a study of cytomegalovirus exposure and HLA in healthy donors. Study details: Genotyping showed roughly 86% of a few hundred donors falling in the Caucasian-associated ancestry cluster.

On this clone: Antigen unknown.

With 60 Vbeta and 13 Jbeta primers, the PCR was carried out. The assay was immunoSEQ multiplex PCR, and TCRdb's table has in-frame clones only and misses some. The table has approximately 170,000 clones, roughly 80% seen once. CDR1 SGHRS and CDR2 YFSETQ come from the germline V gene. This CDR3 has 12 amino acids. V lost 4 bases and J 9 bases, leaving 11 bases between the germline ends. Study results and limitations: Diagnosis of cytomegalovirus status made by the classifier reportedly showed high specificity and sensitivity. The CMV antigen specificity of a few CMV-associated chains was confirmed through in vitro analysis. As a later analysis showed, a missense DCLRE1C variant was linked to trimming of TCR beta V- and J-genes.

The chain combines TRBV5-1 with TRBJ2-1; perhaps TRBD2 as D (5 bases). Specimen: PBMCs. The TCR sequence derives from a man aged 45-65 years in good health and CMV-seropositive. CDR3 nucleotide sequence: TGCGCCAGCAGCATCGCGCGGGTTGAGCAGTTCTTC. This encodes CASSIARVEQFF.